The 5 T cell receptor beta chains given below trace back to one sample, sequenced in a study of neoadjuvant anti-PD-1 for oral cavity cancer. Generated by immunoSEQ multiplex PCR, the TCRdb table keeps only in-frame clones and is missing some. The table records about 9,600 clones, less than 70% of them present only once. Documented time point: after neoadjuvant nivolumab, at surgical resection. The specimen comprised PBMCs, sampled after nivolumab (anti-PD-1) treatment. Every receptor here comes from a person aged 35-79 years with oral cavity squamous cell carcinoma.

The V call is TRBV5-1, the J call TRBJ1-2; possibly TRBD1 for D (5 bases). Trimming left V 2 bases short and J 2 bases short, with 10 bases between. In germline, CDR1 is SGHRS, CDR2 YFSETQ. The CDR3 covers 14 residues. The CDR3 protein is CASSLQVSNYGYTF. The CDR3 nucleotides read TGCGCCAGCAGCTTACAGGTCTCCAACTATGGCTACACCTTC.

This clone was found once. The V and J genes are TRBV10-3 and TRBJ1-2, with 8 bases fitting TRBD1. Per germline, CDR1 ENHRY and CDR2 SYGVKD. The CDR3 spans 13 residues. V was clipped by 3 bases and J by 12 bases; unmatched bases: 9. CDR3 nucleotides: TGTGCCATCAGTGACTTTGGGGCAGGGGGCAACACCTTC. This encodes CAISDFGAGGNTF.

The V gene is TRBV5-1, the J gene TRBJ2-7; weak D call: TRBD1 (5 bases). This CDR3 contains 15 residues. Between the trimmed V and J ends, which lost 4 bases and 1 base, there was a span of 15 bases. Germline V lookup: CDR1 SGHRS, CDR2 YFSETQ. CDR3 protein: CASSDRLDLSYEQYF. CDR3 DNA sequence: TGCGCCAGCAGCGACAGACTTGACCTTTCCTACGAGCAGTACTTC.

This clone was detected a few times. The chain couples TRBV5-6 to TRBJ1-1; possible D gene TRBD1, 5 bases. The V end lost 4 bases, the J end lost 6 bases, and 10 bases lay between the germline ends. This CDR3 is built from 12 residues. CDR1 and CDR2 from the germline V gene are SGHDT and YYEEEE. CDR3 bases: TGTGCCAGCAGCCGCAGGGCCTCTGAAGCTTTCTTT. This translates into CASSRRASEAFF.

The J gene is TRBJ2-2, the V gene TRBV11-2, with D possibly called TRBD1 or TRBD2 (5 bases each). Trimming cost V 3 bases and J 0 bases, with 11 bases left between them. The CDR3 length is 16 residues. The germline CDR1 and CDR2 sequences are SGHAT and FQNNGV. DNA of the CDR3: TGTGCCAGCAGCTTTAGGGACCCTTCGAACACCGGGGAGCTGTTTTTT. The encoded protein is CASSFRDPSNTGELFF.